This T cell receptor (beta chain) was captured by sequencing in a study of blood T cells in healthy people across ages. With respect to this clonotype: Its antigen is unknown.

A minimum of 5 micrograms of total RNA was extracted per sample. Study-wide findings and caveats: It was not known whether donors were CMV positive (a possible confounder of expanded clonotype changes). Donors of long life had a larger count of naive CD4+ cells and greater diversity than aged donors. Per million T cells, TCR beta diversity dropped roughly linearly as age increased.

Sample-barcoded 5' priming and a J-beta primer mix drove a second PCR of 7 to 11 cycles. TCRdb re-called the 5' RACE reads through MiXCR, storing one row per CDR3 protein. Of 1.5 million to 2 million distinct CDR3 sequences listed, 49% are singletons. Sequenced: blood. The origin of this receptor is a woman between 35 and 50 years old in good health.

DNA for the CDR3: TGTGCCAGCAGTTTGTACACGGGACCAAGCTCCTATAATTCACCCCTCCACTTT. This sequence encodes CASSLYTGPSSYNSPLHF. The chain uses TRBV27 and TRBJ1-6, with D possibly being TRBD1 (5 bases). Germline-derived CDR1 and CDR2 are MNHEY and SMNVEV (reference sequence). The CDR3 sequence is 18 residues long. V shed 3 bases and J shed 0 bases, with 15 bases lying between them.